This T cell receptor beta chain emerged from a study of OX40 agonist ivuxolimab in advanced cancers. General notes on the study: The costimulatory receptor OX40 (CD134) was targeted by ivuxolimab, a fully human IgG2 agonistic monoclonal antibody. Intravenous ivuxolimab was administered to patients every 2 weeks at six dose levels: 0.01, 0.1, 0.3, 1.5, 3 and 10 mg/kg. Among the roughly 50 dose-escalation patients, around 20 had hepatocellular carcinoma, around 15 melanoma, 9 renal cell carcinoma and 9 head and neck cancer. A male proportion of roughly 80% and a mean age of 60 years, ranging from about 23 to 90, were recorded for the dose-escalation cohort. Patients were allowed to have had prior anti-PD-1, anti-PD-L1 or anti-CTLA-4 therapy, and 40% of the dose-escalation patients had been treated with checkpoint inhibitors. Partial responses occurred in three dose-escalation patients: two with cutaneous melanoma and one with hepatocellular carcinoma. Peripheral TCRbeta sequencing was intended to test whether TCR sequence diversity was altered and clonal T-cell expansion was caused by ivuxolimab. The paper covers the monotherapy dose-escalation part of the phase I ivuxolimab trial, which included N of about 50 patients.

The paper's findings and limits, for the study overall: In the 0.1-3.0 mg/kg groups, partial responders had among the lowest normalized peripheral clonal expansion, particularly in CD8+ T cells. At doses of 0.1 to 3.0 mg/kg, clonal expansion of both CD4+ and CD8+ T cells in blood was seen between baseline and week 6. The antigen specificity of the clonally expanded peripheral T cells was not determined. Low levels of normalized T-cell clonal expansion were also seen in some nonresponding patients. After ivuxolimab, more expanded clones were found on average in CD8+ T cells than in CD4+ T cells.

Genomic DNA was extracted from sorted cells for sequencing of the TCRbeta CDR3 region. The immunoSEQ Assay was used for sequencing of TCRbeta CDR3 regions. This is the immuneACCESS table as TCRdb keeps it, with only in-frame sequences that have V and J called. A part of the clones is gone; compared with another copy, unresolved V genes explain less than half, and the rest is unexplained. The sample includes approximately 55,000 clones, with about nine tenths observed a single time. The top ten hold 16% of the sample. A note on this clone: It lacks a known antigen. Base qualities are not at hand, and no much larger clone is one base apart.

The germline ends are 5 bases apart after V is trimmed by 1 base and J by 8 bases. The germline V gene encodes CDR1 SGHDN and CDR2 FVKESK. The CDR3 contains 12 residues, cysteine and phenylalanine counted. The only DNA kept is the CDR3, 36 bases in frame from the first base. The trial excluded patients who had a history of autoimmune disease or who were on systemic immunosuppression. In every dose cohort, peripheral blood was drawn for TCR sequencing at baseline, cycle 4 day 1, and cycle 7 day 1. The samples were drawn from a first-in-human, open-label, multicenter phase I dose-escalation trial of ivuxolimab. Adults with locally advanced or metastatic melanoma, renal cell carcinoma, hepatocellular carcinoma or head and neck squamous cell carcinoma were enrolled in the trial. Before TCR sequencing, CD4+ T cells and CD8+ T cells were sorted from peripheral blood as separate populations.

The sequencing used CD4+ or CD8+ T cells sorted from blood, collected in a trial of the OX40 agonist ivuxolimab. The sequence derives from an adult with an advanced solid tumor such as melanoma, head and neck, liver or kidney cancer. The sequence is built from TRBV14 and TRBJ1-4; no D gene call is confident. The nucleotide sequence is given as TGTGCCAGCAGCCAAGCGGGCGAAAAACTGTTTTTT. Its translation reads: CASSQAGEKLFF.